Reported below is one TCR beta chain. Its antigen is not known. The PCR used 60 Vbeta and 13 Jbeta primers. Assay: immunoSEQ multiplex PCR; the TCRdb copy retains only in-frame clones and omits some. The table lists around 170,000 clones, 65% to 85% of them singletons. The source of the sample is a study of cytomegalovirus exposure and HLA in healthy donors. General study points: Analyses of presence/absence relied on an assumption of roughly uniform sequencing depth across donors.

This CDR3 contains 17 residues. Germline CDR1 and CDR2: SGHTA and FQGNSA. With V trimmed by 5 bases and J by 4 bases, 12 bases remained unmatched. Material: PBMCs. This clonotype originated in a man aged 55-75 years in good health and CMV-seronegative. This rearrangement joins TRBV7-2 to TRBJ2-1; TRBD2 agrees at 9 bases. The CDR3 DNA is TGTGCCAGCAGCCCCCTGGGTCTAGCGGGGACGTACAATGAGCAGTTCTTC. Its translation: CASSPLGLAGTYNEQFF. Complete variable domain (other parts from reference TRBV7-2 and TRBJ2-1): GAGVSQSPSNKVTEKGKDVELRCDPISGHTALYWYRQSLGQGLEFLIYFQGNSAPDKSGLPSDRFSAERTGGSVSTLTIQRTQQEDSAVYLCASSPLGLAGTYNEQFFGPGTRLTVL.